Presented here are 3 T cell receptor beta chains from one specimen sequenced in a study of beta chain features in type 1 diabetes. The study, taken as a whole, reports: Shortening of TCRB CDR3s, moderate but significant, appeared in all four CD4+ subsets of Type 1 diabetes patients.

Their recognized antigens are unknown. Reverse transcription of all isolated RNA meant that expressed TCRB transcripts were sequenced. The repertoire was sequenced with immunoSEQ multiplex PCR; TCRdb's copy has only in-frame clones and lacks some. Of 150,000 to 170,000 clones in the sample, about 9.3% were seen once. Material: central memory CD4+ T cells from blood. These receptors all stem from a man aged 25-45 years with type 1 diabetes.

This clone was found a few times. V and J are TRBV9 and TRBJ2-7, with 8 bases that match TRBD2. The junction had 11 bases not matched to a gene; V was cut back by 3 bases and J by 6 bases. This CDR3 comprises 15 residues. Germline CDR1 and CDR2: SGDLS and YYNGEE. The CDR3 DNA is TGTGCCAGCAGCGCAACAACCGGGACTAGAGGCGAGCAGTACTTC. This codes for CASSATTGTRGEQYF. Combining the CDR3 with reference TRBV9 and TRBJ2-7 gives the whole variable domain DSGVTQTPKHLITATGQRVTLRCSPRSGDLSVYWYQQSLDQGLQFLIQYYNGEERAKGNILERFSAQQFPDLHSELNLSSLELGDSALYFCASSATTGTRGEQYFGPGTRLTVT.

This clone was recorded a few times. The chain joins TRBV7-3 to TRBJ2-1, with D possibly being TRBD2 (6 bases). This CDR3 contains 17 residues. Deletions cut 0 bases from V and 6 bases from J, with 18 bases between. CDR1 and CDR2 from the germline V gene are SGHTA and FQGTGA. The CDR3 reads CASSLTSPGTSLNEQFF. CDR3 coding DNA: TGTGCCAGCAGCTTAACCTCCCCCGGGACTTCCCTCAATGAGCAGTTCTTC.

The sample holds a few counts of this clone. The V and J genes are TRBV29-1 and TRBJ2-1; tentative D call: TRBD2 (5 bases). There are 12 residues in the CDR3. From germline, CDR1 is SQVTM and CDR2 ANQGSEA. Trimming left V 5 bases short and J 6 bases short, with 11 bases between. The CDR3 DNA is TGCAGCGTTATCCCGGGATCCAATGAGCAGTTCTTC. Encoded protein: CSVIPGSNEQFF.